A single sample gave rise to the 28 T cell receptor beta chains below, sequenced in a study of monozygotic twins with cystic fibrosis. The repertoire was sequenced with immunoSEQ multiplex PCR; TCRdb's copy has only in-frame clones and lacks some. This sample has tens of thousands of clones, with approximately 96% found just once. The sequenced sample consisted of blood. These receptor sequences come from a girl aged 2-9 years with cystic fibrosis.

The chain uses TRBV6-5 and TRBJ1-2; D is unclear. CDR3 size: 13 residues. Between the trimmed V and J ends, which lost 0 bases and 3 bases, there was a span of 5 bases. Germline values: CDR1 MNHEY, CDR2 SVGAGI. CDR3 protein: CASSYSRYYGYTF. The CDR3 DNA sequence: TGTGCCAGCAGTTACTCGAGATACTATGGCTACACCTTC.

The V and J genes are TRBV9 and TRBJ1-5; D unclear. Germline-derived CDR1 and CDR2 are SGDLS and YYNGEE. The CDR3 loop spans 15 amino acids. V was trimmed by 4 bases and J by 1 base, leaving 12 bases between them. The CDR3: CASSFSGDSNQPQHF. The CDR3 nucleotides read TGTGCCAGCAGCTTCTCGGGTGACAGCAATCAGCCCCAGCATTTT.

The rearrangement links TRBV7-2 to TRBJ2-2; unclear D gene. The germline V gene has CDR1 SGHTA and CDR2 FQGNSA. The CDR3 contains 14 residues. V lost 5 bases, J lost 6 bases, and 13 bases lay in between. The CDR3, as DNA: TGTGCCAGCAGCCCTGGCCTAGGCCCCGGGGAGCTGTTTTTT. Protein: CASSPGLGPGELFF.

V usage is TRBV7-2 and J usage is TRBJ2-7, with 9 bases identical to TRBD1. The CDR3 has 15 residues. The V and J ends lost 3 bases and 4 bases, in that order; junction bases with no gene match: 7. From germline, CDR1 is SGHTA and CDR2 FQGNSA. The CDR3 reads CASSFIRTGVYEQYF. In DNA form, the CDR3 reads TGTGCCAGCAGCTTCATAAGGACAGGGGTGTACGAGCAGTACTTC.

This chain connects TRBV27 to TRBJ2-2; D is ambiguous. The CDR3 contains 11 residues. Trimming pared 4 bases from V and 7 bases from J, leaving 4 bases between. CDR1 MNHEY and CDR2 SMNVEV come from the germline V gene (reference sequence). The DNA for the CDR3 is TGTGCCAGCAGTTCAGGCGGGGAGCTGTTTTTT. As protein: CASSSGGELFF.

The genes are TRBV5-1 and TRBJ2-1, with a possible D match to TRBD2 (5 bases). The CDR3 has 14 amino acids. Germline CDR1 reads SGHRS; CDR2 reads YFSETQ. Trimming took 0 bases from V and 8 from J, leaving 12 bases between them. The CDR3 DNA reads TGCGCCAGCAGCTTGGAGATTAGCGACGATGAGCAGTTCTTC. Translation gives CASSLEISDDEQFF.

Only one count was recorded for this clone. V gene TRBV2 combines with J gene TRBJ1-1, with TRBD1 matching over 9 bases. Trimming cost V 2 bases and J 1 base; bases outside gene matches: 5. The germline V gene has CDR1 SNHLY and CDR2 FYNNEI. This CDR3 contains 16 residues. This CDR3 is CASSEMGQGANTEAFF. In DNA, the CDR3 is TGTGCCAGCAGTGAAATGGGACAGGGCGCGAACACTGAAGCTTTCTTT.

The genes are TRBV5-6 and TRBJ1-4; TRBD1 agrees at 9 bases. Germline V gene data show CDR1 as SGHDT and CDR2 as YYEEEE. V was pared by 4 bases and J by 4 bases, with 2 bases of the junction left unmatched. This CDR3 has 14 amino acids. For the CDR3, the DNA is TGTGCCAGCAGCGGGACAGGGAATAATGAAAAACTGTTTTTT. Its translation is CASSGTGNNEKLFF. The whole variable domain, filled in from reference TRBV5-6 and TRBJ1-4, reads DAGVTQSPTHLIKTRGQQVTLRCSPKSGHDTVSWYQQALGQGPQFIFQYYEEEERQRGNFPDRFSGHQFPNYSSELNVNALLLGDSALYLCASSGTGNNEKLFFGSGTQLSVL.

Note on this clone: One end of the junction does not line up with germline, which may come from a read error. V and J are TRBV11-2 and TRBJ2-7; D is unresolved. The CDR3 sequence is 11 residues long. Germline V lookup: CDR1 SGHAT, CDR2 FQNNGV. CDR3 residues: CASSVTRTANF. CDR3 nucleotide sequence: TGTGCCAGCAGCGTGACCCGTACAGCAAACTTC.

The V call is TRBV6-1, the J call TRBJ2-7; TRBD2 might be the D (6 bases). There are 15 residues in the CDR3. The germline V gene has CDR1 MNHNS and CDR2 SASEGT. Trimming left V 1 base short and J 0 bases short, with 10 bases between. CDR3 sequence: CASSEDGTGSYEQYF. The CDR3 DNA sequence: TGTGCCAGCAGTGAAGACGGGACTGGCTCCTACGAGCAGTACTTC.

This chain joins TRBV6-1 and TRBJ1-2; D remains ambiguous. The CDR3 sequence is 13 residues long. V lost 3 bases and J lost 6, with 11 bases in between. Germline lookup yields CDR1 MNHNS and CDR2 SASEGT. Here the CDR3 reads CASSERESHGYTF. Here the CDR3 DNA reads TGTGCCAGCAGTGAGAGAGAAAGTCATGGCTACACCTTC.

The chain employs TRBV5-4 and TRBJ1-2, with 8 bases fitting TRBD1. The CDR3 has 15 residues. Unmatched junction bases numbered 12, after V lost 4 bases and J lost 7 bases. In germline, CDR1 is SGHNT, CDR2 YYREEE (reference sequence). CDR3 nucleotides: TGTGCCAGCAGCCAGTTGACAGGGGTGTTAGCTGGCTACACCTTC. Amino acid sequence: CASSQLTGVLAGYTF.

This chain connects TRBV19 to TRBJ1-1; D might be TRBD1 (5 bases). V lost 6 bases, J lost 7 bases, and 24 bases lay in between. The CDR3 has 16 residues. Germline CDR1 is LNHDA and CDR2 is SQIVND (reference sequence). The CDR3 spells CASRWGSGRRSNEAFF. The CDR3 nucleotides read TGTGCCAGTAGGTGGGGCTCAGGGCGACGGTCCAATGAAGCTTTCTTT.

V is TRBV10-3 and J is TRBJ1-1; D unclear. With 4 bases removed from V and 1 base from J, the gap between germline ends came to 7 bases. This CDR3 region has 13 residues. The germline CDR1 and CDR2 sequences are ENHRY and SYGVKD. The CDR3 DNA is TGTGCCATCAGTGGCGACCGGAACACTGAAGCTTTCTTT. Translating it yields CAISGDRNTEAFF.

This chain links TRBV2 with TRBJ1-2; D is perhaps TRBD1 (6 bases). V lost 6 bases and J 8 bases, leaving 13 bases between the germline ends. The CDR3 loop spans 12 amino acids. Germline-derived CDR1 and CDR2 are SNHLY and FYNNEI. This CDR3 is CASRQTGLGYTF. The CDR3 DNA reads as TGTGCCAGCAGGCAAACAGGGCTCGGCTACACCTTC.

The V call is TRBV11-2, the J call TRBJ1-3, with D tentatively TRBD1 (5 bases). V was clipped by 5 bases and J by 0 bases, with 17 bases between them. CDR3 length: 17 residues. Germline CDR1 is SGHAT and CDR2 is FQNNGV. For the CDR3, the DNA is TGTGCCAGCAGCCCCCGAGCCGGGACTAGCTCTGGAAACACCATATATTTT. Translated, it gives CASSPRAGTSSGNTIYF.

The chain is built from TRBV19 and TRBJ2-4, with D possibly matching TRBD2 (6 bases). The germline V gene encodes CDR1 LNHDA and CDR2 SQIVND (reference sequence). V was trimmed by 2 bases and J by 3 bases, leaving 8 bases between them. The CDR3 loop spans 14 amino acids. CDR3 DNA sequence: TGTGCCAGTAGTATATGGGGGGTCAAAAACATTCAGTACTTC. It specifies CASSIWGVKNIQYF.

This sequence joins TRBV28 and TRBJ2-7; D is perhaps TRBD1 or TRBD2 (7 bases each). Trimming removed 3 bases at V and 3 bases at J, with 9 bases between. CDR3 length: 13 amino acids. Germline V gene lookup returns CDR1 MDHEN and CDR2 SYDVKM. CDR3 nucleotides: TGTGCCAGCAGTTTCAGGGGGGGCTACGAGCAGTACTTC. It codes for CASSFRGGYEQYF.

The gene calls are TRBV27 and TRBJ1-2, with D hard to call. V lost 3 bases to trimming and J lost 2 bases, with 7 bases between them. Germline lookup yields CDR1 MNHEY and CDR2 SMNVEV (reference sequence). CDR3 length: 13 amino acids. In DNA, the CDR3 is TGTGCCAGCAGTTTCGGACCCAACTATGGCTACACCTTC. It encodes CASSFGPNYGYTF.

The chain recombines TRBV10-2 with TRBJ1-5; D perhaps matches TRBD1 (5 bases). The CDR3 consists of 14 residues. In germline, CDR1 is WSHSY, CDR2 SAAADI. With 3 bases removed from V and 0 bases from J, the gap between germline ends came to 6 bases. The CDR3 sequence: CASSDGHSNQPQHF. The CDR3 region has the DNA TGCGCCAGCAGTGACGGACATAGCAATCAGCCCCAGCATTTT.

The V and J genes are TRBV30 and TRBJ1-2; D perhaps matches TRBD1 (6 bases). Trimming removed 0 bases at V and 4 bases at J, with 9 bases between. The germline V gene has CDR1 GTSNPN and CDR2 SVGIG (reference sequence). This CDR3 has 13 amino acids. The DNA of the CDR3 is TGTGCCTGGAGTGTAGGGGGGCCCTATGGCTACACCTTC. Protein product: CAWSVGGPYGYTF.

CDR3 region: CASSLDLTEAFF. For the CDR3, the DNA is TGTGCCAGCAGCTTAGACTTGACGGAGGCTTTCTTT. The chain has TRBV11-2 and TRBJ1-1; D gene uncertain. Trimming removed 0 bases from V and 11 bases from J, with 10 bases in between. Looked up from germline, CDR1 is SGHAT and CDR2 is FQNNGV. The CDR3 has 12 residues.

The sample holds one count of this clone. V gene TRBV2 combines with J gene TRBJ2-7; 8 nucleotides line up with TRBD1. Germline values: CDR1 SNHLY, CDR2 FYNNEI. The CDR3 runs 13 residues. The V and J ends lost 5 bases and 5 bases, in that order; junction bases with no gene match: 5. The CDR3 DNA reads TGTGCCAGCAGTCGCAGGGGGCCAGACGAGCAGTACTTC. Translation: CASSRRGPDEQYF. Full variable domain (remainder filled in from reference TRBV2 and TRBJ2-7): EPEVTQTPSHQVTQMGQEVILRCVPISNHLYFYWYRQILGQKVEFLVSFYNNEISEKSEIFDDQFSVERPDGSNFTLKIRSTKLEDSAMYFCASSRRGPDEQYFGPGTRLTVT.

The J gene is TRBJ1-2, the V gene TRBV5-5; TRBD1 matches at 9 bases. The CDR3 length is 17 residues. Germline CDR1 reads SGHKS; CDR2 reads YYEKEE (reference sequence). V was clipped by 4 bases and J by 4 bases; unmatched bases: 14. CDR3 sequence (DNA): TGTGCCAGCAGCCCCGAAGGACAGGGGCGTACGGTCTATGGCTACACCTTC. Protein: CASSPEGQGRTVYGYTF.

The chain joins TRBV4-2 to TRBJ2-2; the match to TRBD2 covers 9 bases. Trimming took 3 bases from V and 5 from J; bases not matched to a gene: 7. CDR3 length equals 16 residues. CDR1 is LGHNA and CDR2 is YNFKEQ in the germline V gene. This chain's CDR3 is CASSQLAGVYTGELFF. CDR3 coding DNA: TGTGCCAGCAGCCAGTTAGCGGGAGTATATACCGGGGAGCTGTTTTTT.

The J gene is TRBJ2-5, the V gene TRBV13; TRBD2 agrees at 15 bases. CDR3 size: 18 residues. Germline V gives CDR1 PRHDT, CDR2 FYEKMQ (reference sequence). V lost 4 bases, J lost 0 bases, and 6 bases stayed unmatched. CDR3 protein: CASSWRTSGRGYQETQYF. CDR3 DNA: TGTGCCAGCAGCTGGAGGACTAGCGGGAGGGGGTACCAAGAGACCCAGTACTTC.

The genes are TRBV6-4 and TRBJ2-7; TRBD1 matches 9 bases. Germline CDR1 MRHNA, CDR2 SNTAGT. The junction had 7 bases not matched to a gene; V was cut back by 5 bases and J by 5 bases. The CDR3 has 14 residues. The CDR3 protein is CASSQGRQGDEQYF. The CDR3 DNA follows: TGTGCCAGCAGTCAGGGAAGACAGGGGGACGAGCAGTACTTC.

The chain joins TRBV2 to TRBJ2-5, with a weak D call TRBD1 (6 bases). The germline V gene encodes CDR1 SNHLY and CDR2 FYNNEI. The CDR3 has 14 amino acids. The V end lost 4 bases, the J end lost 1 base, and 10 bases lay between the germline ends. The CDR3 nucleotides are TGTGCCAGCAGTGGATGGACAGCCCAAGAGACCCAGTACTTC. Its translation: CASSGWTAQETQYF.